This T cell receptor beta chain was observed in a study of blood T cell repertoires in COVID-19. Looking at the study overall: COVID-19 samples, acute and convalescent, were from the United States, Italy and Spain.

This study enrolled people aged about 18 to 100 from roughly 22 US geographic areas. Recovered Cohort 3 donors showed two negative PCRs, clearance, or symptom resolution. This clone was recorded a few times. The CDR3 is 14 amino acids. Between the trimmed V and J ends, which lost 0 bases and 2 bases, there was a span of 4 bases. Germline lookup yields CDR1 LGHDT and CDR2 YNNKEL (reference sequence). In the authors' workflow: Quantification of nucleated cells was approximated via reference gene primer amplification. Generated by immunoSEQ multiplex PCR, the TCRdb table keeps only in-frame clones and is missing some. Clone size and V and J calls were adopted from that table, with D and trimming inferred from the DNA. Among about 310,000 clones listed, around 91% were seen once.

Sequenced input: PBMCs or T cells enriched from blood (not recorded which). The chain has TRBV3-1 (or the pseudogene TRBV3-2) and TRBJ2-2; D unclear. The receptor's source is a woman in her forties who had recovered from COVID-19. DNA of the CDR3: TGTGCCAGCAGCCAAGATCTTAACACCGGGGAGCTGTTTTTT. Its translation: CASSQDLNTGELFF.